These T cell receptor beta chains were read from a single sample in a study of identical twins. TCRdb processed the 5' RACE reads anew with MiXCR; each CDR3 protein has one entry. The sample carries hundreds of thousands of distinct CDR3 sequences, around a sixth recorded once. This sample was shared with a second study, whose subject was T cells expressing NK-cell markers.

The sample taken for sequencing was PBMCs. These receptors were collected from a woman between 18 and 30 years old in good health. The CDR3 runs from the conserved cysteine through the conserved F or W. Each record gives: CDR3 protein, CDR3 DNA, D gene, clone size, J gene, V gene, CDR3 length. A D gene is named only where the DNA matches it firmly. A row's size may be missing; if present it is once, few, many or a size class.

CDR3 protein: CSARGVGRGGNQPQHF
CDR3 DNA: TGCAGTGCTAGGGGGGTGGGCAGGGGCGGCAATCAGCCCCAGCATTTT
D gene: NA
clone size: NA
J gene: TRBJ1-5
V gene: TRBV20-1
CDR3 length: 16

CDR3 protein: CASSRGLYEQYF
CDR3 DNA: TGTGCCAGCAGCCGGGGACTCTACGAGCAGTACTTC
D gene: NA
clone size: few
J gene: TRBJ2-7
V gene: TRBV7-2
CDR3 length: 12

CDR3 protein: CSAPLAGDLQETQYF
CDR3 DNA: TGCAGTGCTCCACTAGCGGGGGACCTCCAAGAGACCCAGTACTTC
D gene: TRBD2
clone size: many
J gene: TRBJ2-5
V gene: TRBV20-1
CDR3 length: 15

CDR3 protein: CASTTTRTRVDTQYF
CDR3 DNA: TGTGCCAGCACCACGACCCGGACTAGGGTAGATACGCAGTATTTT
D gene: TRBD2
clone size: few
J gene: TRBJ2-3
V gene: TRBV7-6
CDR3 length: 15

CDR3 protein: CASSLFRYTYEQYF
CDR3 DNA: TGTGCCAGCAGTTTATTTCGGTACACCTACGAGCAGTACTTC
D gene: NA
clone size: NA
J gene: TRBJ2-7
V gene: TRBV12-3/TRBV12-4
CDR3 length: 14

CDR3 protein: CASSPSTGTYEQYF
CDR3 DNA: TGTGCCAGCAGCCCTTCGACAGGGACCTACGAGCAGTACTTC
D gene: TRBD1
clone size: NA
J gene: TRBJ2-7
V gene: TRBV6-2/TRBV6-3
CDR3 length: 14

CDR3 protein: CASSYQPGQRDNEQFF
CDR3 DNA: TGTGCCAGCAGTTACCAACCGGGACAACGAGACAATGAGCAGTTCTTC
D gene: NA
clone size: few
J gene: TRBJ2-1
V gene: TRBV6-5
CDR3 length: 16

CDR3 protein: CARGGTSNLQTQYF
CDR3 DNA: TGTGCCAGGGGGGGGACTAGCAATCTTCAGACCCAGTACTTC
D gene: TRBD2
clone size: few
J gene: TRBJ2-5
V gene: TRBV2
CDR3 length: 14

CDR3 protein: CASSFFAGGSGEQYF
CDR3 DNA: TGTGCCAGCAGCTTCTTCGCGGGAGGCTCGGGTGAGCAGTACTTC
D gene: TRBD2
clone size: few
J gene: TRBJ2-7
V gene: TRBV7-2
CDR3 length: 15

CDR3 protein: CASSAGTGGDEQYF
CDR3 DNA: TGTGCCAGCTCAGCCGGGACAGGGGGCGACGAGCAGTACTTC
D gene: TRBD1
clone size: many
J gene: TRBJ2-7
V gene: TRBV18
CDR3 length: 14

CDR3 protein: CTSRISTGELFF
CDR3 DNA: TGCACCAGCAGAATTTCCACCGGGGAGCTGTTTTTT
D gene: NA
clone size: NA
J gene: TRBJ2-2
V gene: TRBV10-2
CDR3 length: 12

CDR3 protein: CSARERGQPLYEQYF
CDR3 DNA: TGCAGTGCTAGAGAAAGAGGGCAGCCTCTCTACGAGCAGTACTTC
D gene: NA
clone size: many
J gene: TRBJ2-7
V gene: TRBV20-1
CDR3 length: 15

CDR3 protein: CASSSGGKETQYF
CDR3 DNA: TGTGCCAGCAGCTCCGGGGGCAAAGAGACCCAGTACTTC
D gene: NA
clone size: few
J gene: TRBJ2-5
V gene: TRBV14
CDR3 length: 13

CDR3 protein: CAISEEGGSQPQHF
CDR3 DNA: TGTGCCATCAGTGAGGAGGGGGGCAGTCAGCCCCAGCATTTT
D gene: NA
clone size: few
J gene: TRBJ1-5
V gene: TRBV10-3
CDR3 length: 14

CDR3 protein: CASSFGQGAEQYF
CDR3 DNA: TGTGCCAGCAGTTTCGGACAGGGGGCCGAGCAGTACTTC
D gene: TRBD1
clone size: many
J gene: TRBJ2-7
V gene: TRBV27
CDR3 length: 13

CDR3 protein: CASSLDGPSGELFF
CDR3 DNA: TGCGCCAGCAGCTTGGACGGTCCCTCCGGGGAGCTGTTTTTT
D gene: NA
clone size: NA
J gene: TRBJ2-2
V gene: TRBV5-1
CDR3 length: 14

CDR3 protein: CASSYSPGTPTYVLLGDSNQPQHF
CDR3 DNA: TGTGCCAGCAGTTACTCGCCCGGGACGCCGACGTATGTTCTCCTGGGGGATAGCAATCAGCCCCAGCATTTT
D gene: NA
clone size: NA
J gene: TRBJ1-5
V gene: TRBV6-8
CDR3 length: 24

CDR3 protein: CASSLADRPSGEYEQYF
CDR3 DNA: TGTGCCAGCAGCTTAGCGGATCGTCCTAGCGGGGAATACGAGCAGTACTTC
D gene: TRBD2
clone size: few
J gene: TRBJ2-7
V gene: TRBV7-2
CDR3 length: 17

CDR3 protein: CASSPSGTNYGYTF
CDR3 DNA: TGCGCCAGCAGCCCTTCGGGGACTAACTATGGCTACACCTTC
D gene: NA
clone size: NA
J gene: TRBJ1-2
V gene: TRBV4-3
CDR3 length: 14

CDR3 protein: CASTSVADKQYF
CDR3 DNA: TGTGCCAGCACTTCGGTAGCCGATAAGCAGTATTTT
D gene: NA
clone size: NA
J gene: TRBJ2-3
V gene: TRBV12-3/TRBV12-4
CDR3 length: 12

CDR3 protein: CSVEWEVRSGLYEQYF
CDR3 DNA: TGCAGCGTTGAATGGGAGGTGAGATCAGGGCTTTACGAGCAGTACTTC
D gene: NA
clone size: NA
J gene: TRBJ2-7
V gene: TRBV29-1
CDR3 length: 16

CDR3 protein: CSVEPAVNTGELFF
CDR3 DNA: TGCAGCGTTGAACCAGCGGTAAACACCGGGGAGCTGTTTTTT
D gene: NA
clone size: NA
J gene: TRBJ2-2
V gene: TRBV29-1
CDR3 length: 14

CDR3 protein: CASSIKTEQYF
CDR3 DNA: TGTGCCAGCAGCATTAAAACCGAGCAGTACTTC
D gene: NA
clone size: few
J gene: TRBJ2-7
V gene: TRBV7-9
CDR3 length: 11

CDR3 protein: CASSWGQRANTDTQYF
CDR3 DNA: TGTGCCAGCAGTTGGGGTCAAAGAGCGAATACAGATACGCAGTATTTT
D gene: NA
clone size: NA
J gene: TRBJ2-3
V gene: TRBV27
CDR3 length: 16